A single sample is the source of the 32 T cell receptor beta chains below, sequenced in a study of human T cells and chemical hapten exposure. TCRdb fed the RACE reads into MiXCR, producing one record per CDR3 protein. The sample carries approximately 79,000 distinct CDR3 sequences, 8.5% to 9% recorded once. Time point indicated: pre-sensitization, week 0. Indicated treatment: therapeutic diphenylcyclopropenone sensitization with weekly scalp DPC. This material consisted of whole blood, taken in connection with sensitization to the hapten diphenylcyclopropenone (DPC). Receptors originate from a man aged 40-49 years with alopecia areata. Some clones in this sample may be carry-over from other donors' samples.

Many counts were recorded for this clonotype. The genes are TRBV9 and TRBJ1-6; D possibly corresponds to TRBD1 (6 bases). Per the germline V gene, CDR1 is SGDLS and CDR2 is YYNGEE. Deletions cut 3 bases from V and 5 bases from J, with 15 bases between. The CDR3 loop spans 16 amino acids. The CDR3 protein is CASSGGGLADNSPLHF. CDR3 coding DNA: TGTGCCAGCAGCGGCGGGGGGCTGGCCGATAATTCACCCCTCCACTTT.

This clonotype was counted only a few times. CDR3 in amino acids: CSDWDRDNQPQHF. The DNA for the CDR3 is TGCAGTGATTGGGACAGGGACAATCAGCCCCAGCATTTT. The chain uses TRBV20-1 and TRBJ1-5; 9 bases are shared with TRBD1. With 7 bases clipped from V and 3 bases from J, the junction kept 4 bases outside the gene matches. The CDR3 loop spans 13 amino acids. Germline V gene sequence: CDR1 DFQATT, CDR2 SNEGSKA (reference sequence).

V usage is TRBV24-1 and J usage is TRBJ2-1; 14 nucleotides agree with TRBD2. The CDR3 covers 18 residues. CDR1 is KGHDR and CDR2 is SFDVKD in the germline V gene. V lost 4 bases, J lost 5 bases, and 9 bases stayed unmatched. This chain's CDR3 is CATSEAIGTSGSHNEQFF. Here the CDR3 DNA reads TGTGCCACCAGTGAGGCCATCGGGACTAGCGGGAGCCACAATGAGCAGTTCTTC.

This clonotype was observed many times. The genes are TRBV29-1 and TRBJ2-7; 7 bases map to TRBD1. The CDR3 is made up of 12 amino acids. The trim removed 4 bases at V and 4 bases at J, leaving 4 bases unmatched. Germline CDR1 reads SQVTM; CDR2 reads ANQGSEA. The CDR3 coding sequence is TGCAGCGTTGTAGAGGGGGCATACGAGCAGTACTTC. Amino acids: CSVVEGAYEQYF.

This clonotype was seen ten or more times. V usage is TRBV7-6 and J usage is TRBJ2-1, with TRBD1 identical over 8 bases. V was pared by 4 bases and J by 12 bases, with 14 bases of the junction left unmatched. The CDR3 is made up of 15 amino acids. The germline gives CDR1 SGHVS, CDR2 FNYEAQ. DNA of the CDR3: TGTGCCAGCAGCTCGAGACATTCGACAGGGGTCAGGCAGTTCTTC. It translates to CASSSRHSTGVRQFF.

This clonotype was observed many times. The chain carries TRBV10-3 and TRBJ2-3; no clear D gene. CDR1 is ENHRY, CDR2 SYGVKD, per germline. Trimming left V 8 bases short and J 0 bases short, with 9 bases between. The CDR3 has 13 amino acids. The CDR3 sequence: CAISPDSTDTQYF. CDR3 in DNA: TGTGCCATCTCTCCGGATAGCACAGATACGCAGTATTTT.

This clonotype was observed at least ten times. J is TRBJ2-5 and V is TRBV28; no clear D gene. There are 13 residues in the CDR3. Germline V gene lookup returns CDR1 MDHEN and CDR2 SYDVKM. Trimming pared 6 bases from V and 0 bases from J, leaving 8 bases between. In DNA, the CDR3 is TGTGCCAGCAGCCCCGGGCACCAAGAGACCCAGTACTTC. Its translation is CASSPGHQETQYF.

The genes are TRBV3-1 and TRBJ2-5; the D gene is possibly TRBD2 (5 bases). The germline CDR1 and CDR2 sequences are LGHDT and YNNKEL (reference sequence). This CDR3 spans 14 amino acids. V lost 1 base to trimming and J lost 1 base, with 7 bases between them. The chain's CDR3 is CASSQGRGQETQYF. In DNA form, the CDR3 reads TGTGCCAGCAGCCAAGGCCGGGGCCAAGAGACCCAGTACTTC.

This clonotype has at least ten counts. The J gene is TRBJ1-2, the V gene TRBV5-1, with a weak D call TRBD1 (6 bases). Germline V gene data show CDR1 as SGHRS and CDR2 as YFSETQ. There are 14 residues in the CDR3. Trimming pared 4 bases from V and 5 bases from J, leaving 15 bases between. CDR3 coding DNA: TGCGCCAGCAGCCAGGAGGTCGGACAGTATGGCTACACCTTC. Translation gives CASSQEVGQYGYTF. Combining the CDR3 with reference TRBV5-1 and TRBJ1-2 gives the whole variable domain KAGVTQTPRYLIKTRGQQVTLSCSPISGHRSVSWYQQTPGQGLQFLFEYFSETQRNKGNFPGRFSGRQFSNSRSEMNVSTLELGDSALYLCASSQEVGQYGYTFGSGTRLTVV.

There are many counts of this clonotype. The CDR3 coding sequence is TGTGCCAGCAGTCCCAGCTCTGGAAACACCATATATTTT. The encoded protein is CASSPSSGNTIYF. This chain joins TRBV12-3 or TRBV12-4 and TRBJ1-3; D not resolved. Trimming took 5 bases from V and 0 from J, leaving 5 bases between them. The CDR3 has 13 amino acids.

This clonotype was seen ten or more times. The gene calls are TRBV5-1 and TRBJ1-4; 10 nucleotides align to TRBD1. The CDR3 loop spans 14 amino acids. Germline V lookup: CDR1 SGHRS, CDR2 YFSETQ. Trimming at V came to 4 bases and at J to 8 bases, leaving 5 bases not matched to a gene. DNA of the CDR3: TGCGCCAGCAGCCCCGGGACAGGGGCCGAAAAACTGTTTTTT. This sequence encodes CASSPGTGAEKLFF.

The table lists this clonotype with many counts. The chain recombines TRBV24-1 with TRBJ2-2; tentatively, D is TRBD1 (5 bases). CDR3 length equals 14 residues. Germline CDR1 is KGHDR and CDR2 is SFDVKD. V was clipped by 5 bases and J by 5 bases, with 11 bases between them. The CDR3 sequence is CATSAAGKTGELFF. As DNA, the CDR3 is TGTGCCACCAGTGCGGCAGGGAAGACCGGGGAGCTGTTTTTT.

This clonotype was detected ten times or more. The chain links TRBV10-3 to TRBJ2-2; no reliable D call. Trimming removed 5 bases from V and 0 bases from J, with 7 bases in between. The CDR3 spans 14 residues. Germline V CDR1 and CDR2: ENHRY, SYGVKD. The CDR3 is CAISNAANTGELFF. As DNA, the CDR3 is TGTGCCATCAGTAATGCGGCGAACACCGGGGAGCTGTTTTTT.

This clonotype was observed many times. The chain links TRBV6-2 or TRBV6-3 to TRBJ1-1, with D possibly matching TRBD1 (5 bases). V was cut by 4 bases and J by 7 bases, with 10 bases left in between. Per germline, CDR1 MNHEY and CDR2 SVGEGT. This CDR3 spans 12 amino acids. The CDR3 nucleotides read TGTGCCAGCAGTTTTCGGGGCGATGAAGCTTTCTTT. This sequence encodes CASSFRGDEAFF.

At least ten counts were recorded for this clonotype. The chain uses TRBV19 and TRBJ2-2; D unclear. Looked up from germline, CDR1 is LNHDA and CDR2 is SQIVND (reference sequence). The CDR3 length is 12 residues. V was cut by 5 bases and J by 7 bases, with 8 bases left in between. The CDR3 DNA reads as TGTGCCAGTAGTCCTCACCTCGGGGAGCTGTTTTTT. This translates into CASSPHLGELFF. Complete variable domain (other parts from reference TRBV19 and TRBJ2-2): DGGITQSPKYLFRKEGQNVTLSCEQNLNHDAMYWYRQDPGQGLRLIYYSQIVNDFQKGDIAEGYSVSREKKESFPLTVTSAQKNPTAFYLCASSPHLGELFFGEGSRLTVL.

The CDR3 region is CASSVTQMVEQFF. The DNA for the CDR3 is TGTGCCAGCAGTGTCACCCAGATGGTTGAGCAGTTCTTC. V is TRBV6-1 and J is TRBJ2-1; no clear D. This CDR3 region has 13 residues. Trimming shortened V by 4 bases and J by 9 bases, and 13 bases separated the two germline ends. The germline CDR1 and CDR2 sequences are MNHNS and SASEGT.

This clonotype occurred many times. The CDR3 nucleotides are TGCAGTGCTAGGGTCGGCGGTCAAGAGACCCAGTACTTC. Translating it yields CSARVGGQETQYF. The chain couples TRBV20-1 to TRBJ2-5; D unclear. Trimming shortened V by 3 bases and J by 2 bases, and 10 bases separated the two germline ends. This CDR3 has 13 residues. CDR1 is DFQATT, CDR2 SNEGSKA, per germline (reference sequence).

This clonotype occurred a few times. V and J are TRBV4-1 and TRBJ2-1; TRBD2 might be the D (5 bases). V shed 1 base and J shed 9 bases, with 19 bases lying between them. The CDR3 runs 16 residues. Germline CDR1 is MGHRA and CDR2 is YSYEKL. The CDR3 region has the DNA TGCGCCAGCAGCCAAGGTGGGTGGGAGAGGGATGTTGAGCAGTTCTTC. It is translated as CASSQGGWERDVEQFF.

This clonotype was seen only once. A junction end diverges from the germline sequence, so it may reflect a read error. This chain connects TRBV7-7 to TRBJ2-5; 9 nucleotides agree with TRBD1. The CDR3 loop spans 15 amino acids. Germline loops: CDR1 SSHAT, CDR2 FNYEAQ (reference sequence). CDR3 sequence: CASSRRDRDQETQYF. CDR3 coding DNA: TGTGCTAGCAGCCGCCGGGACAGGGATCAAGAGACCCAGTACTTC.

This clonotype has ten or more counts. The V and J genes are TRBV24-1 and TRBJ2-7; possibly TRBD2 for D (6 bases). CDR1 and CDR2 (germline): KGHDR, SFDVKD. Trimming left V 8 bases short and J 1 base short, with 11 bases between. This CDR3 comprises 13 residues. This CDR3 reads CATKSSESYEQYF. As DNA, the CDR3 is TGTGCCACCAAGTCTAGCGAATCCTACGAGCAGTACTTC.

This clonotype was recorded at least ten times. This chain joins TRBV11-3 and TRBJ2-2; 11 nucleotides agree with TRBD2. Germline V gene data show CDR1 as SGHNT and CDR2 as YENEEA. There are 17 residues in the CDR3. The V gene end was trimmed by 5 bases and the J gene end by 5 bases; junction bases not matched to a gene: 10. CDR3 nucleotides: TGTGCCAGCAGCCCGCTTCTAGCGGGAGGATGGACCGGGGAGCTGTTTTTT. It yields the protein CASSPLLAGGWTGELFF.

The chain is built from TRBV5-6 and TRBJ1-5, with D unclear. The V gene lost 0 bases and the J gene lost 5 bases, with 6 bases spanning the gap. Germline V lookup: CDR1 SGHDT, CDR2 YYEEEE. The CDR3 totals 13 residues. In DNA, the CDR3 is TGTGCCAGCAGCTTGGGCGGAGATCAGCCCCAGCATTTT. Its protein is CASSLGGDQPQHF.

In its sample, this clonotype was seen many times. This rearrangement joins TRBV5-1 to TRBJ1-2, with D possibly matching TRBD1 (6 bases). The CDR3 contains 14 residues. Trimming removed 2 bases at V and 6 bases at J, with 14 bases between. Germline values: CDR1 SGHRS, CDR2 YFSETQ. CDR3 DNA: TGCGCCAGCAGCTTAGTGGACAGTCGAAATGGCTACACCTTC. It specifies CASSLVDSRNGYTF.

This clonotype was observed a few times. The V call is TRBV14, the J call TRBJ2-7, with 7 positions matching TRBD1. CDR1 SGHDN and CDR2 FVKESK come from the germline V gene. The CDR3 has 14 residues. The junction had 5 bases not matched to a gene; V was cut back by 4 bases and J by 2 bases. The CDR3 reads CASSLLQGTYEQYV. CDR3 DNA sequence: TGTGCCAGCAGCCTCCTACAGGGGACCTACGAGCAGTACGTC.

V is TRBV20-1 and J is TRBJ2-7; 9 bases agree with TRBD1. V gave up 6 bases and J gave up 1 base; unmatched junction bases: 7. Germline V CDR1 and CDR2: DFQATT, SNEGSKA (reference sequence). This CDR3 contains 14 residues. CDR3 loop: CSARPGQGSYEQYF. In DNA, the CDR3 is TGCAGTGCGAGGCCGGGACAGGGTTCCTACGAGCAGTACTTC.

The sample holds many counts of this clonotype. V usage is TRBV18 and J usage is TRBJ2-1; TRBD2 matches 9 bases. With V trimmed by 1 base and J by 6 bases, 16 bases remained unmatched. The CDR3 has 19 amino acids. Per the germline V gene, CDR1 is KGHSH and CDR2 is LQKENI. CDR3 bases: TGTGCCAGCTCACCACTCCAGACTAGCGGCCTAGTGAGACCCAATGAGCAGTTCTTC. The encoded protein is CASSPLQTSGLVRPNEQFF.

The chain recombines TRBV28 with TRBJ1-2; possibly TRBD1 for D (6 bases). Looked up from germline, CDR1 is MDHEN and CDR2 is SYDVKM. The CDR3 length is 13 residues. Trimming pared 7 bases from V and 4 bases from J, leaving 13 bases between. CDR3 protein: CASIRQEGYGYTF. The DNA of the CDR3 is TGTGCCAGCATAAGACAGGAAGGCTATGGCTACACCTTC.

This clonotype came up a few times. The chain uses TRBV20-1 and TRBJ2-3; D is possibly TRBD1 or TRBD2 (5 bases each). V was shortened by 3 bases and J by 2 bases, with 15 bases between the two germline ends. This CDR3 region has 15 residues. Germline CDR1 DFQATT, CDR2 SNEGSKA (reference sequence). CDR3: CSASPPGPNTDTQYF. For the CDR3, the DNA is TGCAGTGCTAGCCCTCCGGGGCCTAACACAGATACGCAGTATTTT.

The V call is TRBV9, the J call TRBJ2-5; 8 bases match TRBD1. This CDR3 comprises 16 residues. The V gene end was trimmed by 3 bases and the J gene end by 0 bases; junction bases not matched to a gene: 7. Germline V CDR1 and CDR2: SGDLS, YYNGEE. The CDR3 protein is CASSARTGINQETQYF. CDR3 bases: TGTGCCAGCAGCGCCCGGACAGGGATAAACCAAGAGACCCAGTACTTC. Using reference TRBV9 and TRBJ2-5 for the parts outside the CDR3, the full variable domain is DSGVTQTPKHLITATGQRVTLRCSPRSGDLSVYWYQQSLDQGLQFLIQYYNGEERAKGNILERFSAQQFPDLHSELNLSSLELGDSALYFCASSARTGINQETQYFGPGTRLLVL.

The gene calls are TRBV7-2 and TRBJ2-5, with 9 bases identical to TRBD2. The V gene end was trimmed by 4 bases and the J gene end by 4 bases; junction bases not matched to a gene: 10. The germline V gene encodes CDR1 SGHTA and CDR2 FQGNSA. The CDR3 contains 16 residues. The CDR3 DNA sequence: TGTGCCAGCAGCTCCATAATAGCGGGAGTCAGAGAGACCCAGTACTTC. It yields the protein CASSSIIAGVRETQYF. Filled out from reference TRBV7-2 and TRBJ2-5, the complete variable domain reads GAGVSQSPSNKVTEKGKDVELRCDPISGHTALYWYRQSLGQGLEFLIYFQGNSAPDKSGLPSDRFSAERTGGSVSTLTIQRTQQEDSAVYLCASSSIIAGVRETQYFGPGTRLLVL.

Many counts were recorded for this clonotype. The chain is built from TRBV27 and TRBJ1-5; 7 bases map to TRBD1. After removal of 6 bases from V and 0 bases from J, the junction contained 2 bases not matched to a gene. Per germline, CDR1 MNHEY and CDR2 SMNVEV (reference sequence). The CDR3 contains 14 residues. The CDR3 region has the DNA TGTGCCAGCAGGACAGGGAATAGCAATCAGCCCCAGCATTTT. Translation gives CASRTGNSNQPQHF.

This clonotype was found many times. The rearrangement joins TRBV28 to TRBJ2-7; 7 bases match TRBD1. V shed 7 bases and J 5 bases; nucleotides not matched to a gene: 8. There are 13 residues in the CDR3. Germline CDR1 reads MDHEN; CDR2 reads SYDVKM. DNA of the CDR3: TGTGCCAGCACCACCCTAACAGGGGACGAGCAGTACTTC. It codes for CASTTLTGDEQYF. The whole variable domain, filled in from reference TRBV28 and TRBJ2-7, reads DVKVTQSSRYLVKRTGEKVFLECVQDMDHENMFWYRQDPGLGLRLIYFSYDVKMKEKGDIPEGYSVSREKKERFSLILESASTNQTSMYLCASTTLTGDEQYFGPGTRLTVT.